This T cell receptor beta chain was sequenced for a study of blood T cell repertoires in COVID-19. In the study overall: COVID-19 samples from acute and convalescent phases originated in the United States, Italy and Spain. Sample material is recorded as cDNA or gDNA derived from T cells, B-cell-depleted T cells, or PBMCs.

Methods used by the authors: Reference gene primer amplification in the assay estimated nucleated cell counts. Some clones are missing from TCRdb's copy, which holds only in-frame ones; the method was immunoSEQ multiplex PCR. The V and J calls and clone size come from that table; D and trimming were worked out from the DNA. Among about 330,000 clones listed, roughly 90% were seen once. Sequenced material: peripheral blood. The source of this sequence is a woman in her fifties or sixties with active or convalescent COVID-19.

The CDR3 here is CASSVAFQETQYF. The CDR3 DNA sequence: TGTGCCAGCAGCGTAGCTTTCCAAGAGACCCAGTACTTC. The chain recombines TRBV9 with TRBJ2-5; D unresolved. Germline V CDR1 and CDR2: SGDLS, YYNGEE. Trimming pared 0 bases from V and 1 base from J, leaving 4 bases between. The CDR3 runs 13 residues.